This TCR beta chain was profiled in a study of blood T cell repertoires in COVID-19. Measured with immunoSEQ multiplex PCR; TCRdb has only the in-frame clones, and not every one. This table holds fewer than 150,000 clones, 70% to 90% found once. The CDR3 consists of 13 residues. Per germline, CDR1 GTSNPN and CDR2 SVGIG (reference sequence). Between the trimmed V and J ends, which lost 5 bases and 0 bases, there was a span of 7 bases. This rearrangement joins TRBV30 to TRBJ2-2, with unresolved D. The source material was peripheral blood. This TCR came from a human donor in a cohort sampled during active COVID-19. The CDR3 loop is CAWAETNTGELFF. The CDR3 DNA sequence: TGTGCCTGGGCAGAAACGAACACCGGGGAGCTGTTTTTT.